This T cell receptor (beta chain) was retrieved from a study of blood T cell repertoires in COVID-19. Study-wide context: The origin of the acute and convalescent COVID-19 samples was the United States, Italy and Spain. In each case, the material was cDNA or gDNA derived from T cells, B-cell-depleted T cells, or PBMCs.

The Seattle patients, enrolled during active infection, were followed longitudinally. The CDR3 totals 14 residues. V dropped 5 bases and J dropped 4; count of bases not matched to a gene: 5. The germline V gene has CDR1 GTSNPN and CDR2 SVGIG (reference sequence). Original processing notes: Reference gene primer amplification gave estimated nucleated cell counts. The table came from immunoSEQ multiplex PCR; TCRdb's copy has only in-frame clones and leaves some out. V, J and clone size derive from that table, while D and trimming were established from the DNA sequence. The sample carries some 240,000 clones, 92% recorded once.

The sequencing sample was made of peripheral blood. This receptor was obtained from a man aged 60 to 69 with COVID-19, enrolled during active disease. The chain is built from TRBV30 and TRBJ1-6; 7 bases are a match to TRBD1. CDR3 loop: CAWVDRRYNSPLHF. The CDR3 DNA reads as TGTGCCTGGGTGGACAGGAGGTATAATTCACCCCTCCACTTT.